The source of this T cell receptor (beta chain) is a study of blood T cells in healthy people across ages. Study-level results: PBMCs went unsorted, and a conclusive naive versus antigen-experienced comparison was therefore prevented.

Of note for this clonotype: Its antigen is currently unknown.

The CDR3 sequence is 15 residues long. Germline CDR1 is KGHSH and CDR2 is LQKENI. Losses at the gene ends were 3 bases for V and 4 bases for J; bases not matched to a gene: 7. Primers used in a second PCR of roughly 6 to 11 cycles were a sample-barcoded 5' primer and a J-beta primer mix. Each sample provided no less than 3 million CDR3-containing paired-end reads. TCRdb processed the 5' RACE reads anew with MiXCR; each CDR3 protein has one entry. The repertoire holds over 1,500,000 distinct CDR3 sequences, roughly 49% seen once, with around 2.1% in the top ten. The clonotype comes from a woman between 40 and 50 years old in good health. Sequenced: blood. The rearrangement links TRBV18 to TRBJ2-5; the match to TRBD2 covers 8 bases. The CDR3 loop is CASSPPGLVGETQYF. CDR3 in DNA: TGTGCCAGCTCACCCCCGGGACTAGTCGGAGAGACCCAGTACTTC.